This T cell receptor beta chain comes out of a study of blood T cell repertoires in COVID-19. The length of the CDR3 is 19 residues. Germline loops: CDR1 SGHNT, CDR2 YENEEA. Trimming removed 8 bases from V and 4 bases from J, with 30 bases in between. TCRdb's table, derived via immunoSEQ multiplex PCR, lists solely in-frame clones and lacks some. Among about 330,000 clones listed, over 70% were seen once. The genes are TRBV11-3 and TRBJ1-3; D may be TRBD1 (5 bases). This receptor was identified in a young man who had recovered from COVID-19. The source material was PBMCs or T cells enriched from blood (not recorded which). CDR3 bases: TGTGCCAGCGGATTGCCCTTATTTAAGGGGCGGAATGGGGGAAACACCATATATTTT. It encodes CASGLPLFKGRNGGNTIYF.